The 32 T cell receptor beta chains below were found in one sample sequenced in a study of CD8 T cells in ankylosing spondylitis. TCRdb redid the calling of the 5' RACE reads with MiXCR, one entry per CDR3 protein. The sample has over 110,000 distinct CDR3 sequences; more than 7% are singletons. The specimen sequenced was synovial fluid, either unsorted or a sorted T cell fraction (not recorded which). All receptors come from a male donor with ankylosing spondylitis.

This clonotype was observed a handful of times. This sequence joins TRBV18 and TRBJ2-1; D remains unclear. V was pared by 6 bases and J by 10 bases, with 13 bases between. CDR1 is KGHSH, CDR2 LQKENI, per germline. The CDR3 totals 12 residues. The CDR3 loop reads CASSAGVAEQFF. The CDR3 DNA reads TGTGCCAGCTCCGCCGGCGTGGCGGAGCAGTTCTTC. Full variable domain (rest looked up from reference TRBV18 and TRBJ2-1): NAGVMQNPRHLVRRRGQEARLRCSPMKGHSHVYWYRQLPEEGLKFMVYLQKENIIDESGMPKERFSAEFPKEGPSILRIQQVVRGDSAAYFCASSAGVAEQFFGPGTRLTVL.

This clonotype was seen ten or more times. This chain connects TRBV28 to TRBJ2-1; TRBD1 agrees at 12 bases. V gave up 3 bases and J gave up 9 bases; unmatched junction bases: 6. Germline V gene sequence: CDR1 MDHEN, CDR2 SYDVKM. This CDR3 is 15 amino acids long. The CDR3 nucleotides read TGTGCCAGCAGTTTTTGGGACAGGGGGCCTGGTGAGCAGTTCTTC. Its protein product is CASSFWDRGPGEQFF.

The sample holds many counts of this clonotype. V gene TRBV20-1 combines with J gene TRBJ1-5; a possible D gene is TRBD1 (5 bases). Germline V gene sequence: CDR1 DFQATT, CDR2 SNEGSKA (reference sequence). The CDR3 totals 13 residues. With 5 bases removed from V and 2 bases from J, the gap between germline ends came to 10 bases. DNA of the CDR3: TGCAGTGCTTCGGGGGGTGGCAATCAGCCCCAGCATTTT. Protein sequence: CSASGGGNQPQHF.

The chain uses TRBV20-1 and TRBJ2-7; perhaps TRBD2 as D (5 bases). The V end was cut by 3 bases, the J end by 4 bases, with 10 bases between. This CDR3 is built from 12 residues. Germline V gene sequence: CDR1 DFQATT, CDR2 SNEGSKA (reference sequence). CDR3 amino acids: CSASRGHYEQYF. The CDR3 bases are TGCAGTGCTAGTCGCGGGCATTACGAGCAGTACTTC.

This clonotype came up many times. This chain uses TRBV20-1 with TRBJ2-7; maybe TRBD1 (5 bases). Looked up from germline, CDR1 is DFQATT and CDR2 is SNEGSKA (reference sequence). Trimming removed 6 bases from V and 3 bases from J, with 12 bases in between. The CDR3 is 12 residues long. Here the CDR3 reads CSALPQVYEQYF. CDR3 coding DNA: TGCAGTGCCTTGCCACAGGTCTACGAGCAGTACTTC.

The rearrangement uses TRBV12-3 or TRBV12-4 and TRBJ2-7; 8 nucleotides line up with TRBD1. The CDR3 spans 14 residues. J was trimmed by 3 bases and V by 3 bases; bases with no gene match: 4. Here the CDR3 reads CASSFRQGRYEQYF. CDR3 bases: TGTGCCAGCAGTTTCCGACAGGGGCGCTACGAGCAGTACTTC.

The table lists this clonotype with many counts. The J gene is TRBJ1-2, the V gene TRBV14, with TRBD1 as a possible D gene (6 bases). Looked up from germline, CDR1 is SGHDN and CDR2 is FVKESK. CDR3 size: 13 residues. Trimming took off 3 bases at V and 8 bases at J, with 13 bases between the two ends. The CDR3 region has the DNA TGTGCCAGCAGCCAGCACAGGGATGGCGGCTACACCTTC. This translates into CASSQHRDGGYTF.

This clonotype was detected ten times or more. V is TRBV5-1 and J is TRBJ2-1; TRBD1 matches 7 bases. V gave up 2 bases and J gave up 1 base; unmatched junction bases: 6. CDR1 is SGHRS and CDR2 is YFSETQ in the germline V gene. This CDR3 is built from 16 residues. CDR3 sequence: CASSLLGTASYNEQFF. The CDR3 DNA is TGCGCCAGCAGCTTACTTGGGACAGCTTCCTACAATGAGCAGTTCTTC.

This clonotype was picked up many times. The V call is TRBV9, the J call TRBJ2-7; D ambiguous. V lost 0 bases and J 6 bases, leaving 16 bases between the germline ends. This CDR3 has 15 amino acids. Germline-derived CDR1 and CDR2 are SGDLS and YYNGEE. CDR3 nucleotide sequence: TGTGCCAGCAGCGTAGCTTTGCTGGACCCCTCCGAGCAGTACTTC. Translated: CASSVALLDPSEQYF.

This clonotype was observed a handful of times. The chain joins TRBV9 to TRBJ2-3; TRBD2 matches 11 bases. V was pared by 4 bases and J by 5 bases, with 6 bases of the junction left unmatched. The CDR3 length is 15 residues. Germline V CDR1 and CDR2: SGDLS, YYNGEE. The CDR3 coding sequence is TGTGCCAGCAGCCGACTAGCGGGGTTTGGAGATACGCAGTATTTT. It codes for CASSRLAGFGDTQYF.

The genes are TRBV7-8 and TRBJ2-3; 10 bases are a match to TRBD2. Germline loops: CDR1 SGHVS, CDR2 FQNEAQ. With 4 bases clipped from V and 3 bases from J, the junction kept 7 bases outside the gene matches. The length of the CDR3 is 16 residues. CDR3 in amino acids: CASSYSSGRGTDTQYF. As DNA, the CDR3 is TGTGCCAGCAGCTACTCTAGCGGGAGAGGTACAGATACGCAGTATTTT.

This clonotype was found a few times. The rearrangement uses TRBV5-1 and TRBJ1-1, with D hard to call. Germline V gene lookup returns CDR1 SGHRS and CDR2 YFSETQ. This CDR3 has 13 residues. Trimming took off 3 bases at V and 2 bases at J, with 8 bases between the two ends. The CDR3 sequence is CASSSMVNTEAFF. The DNA for the CDR3 is TGCGCCAGCAGCTCAATGGTTAACACTGAAGCTTTCTTT.

The chain carries TRBV6-2 or TRBV6-3 and TRBJ2-4; D is possibly TRBD2 (6 bases). The CDR3 is made up of 13 amino acids. Germline CDR1 reads MNHEY; CDR2 reads SVGEGT. V was clipped by 7 bases and J by 5 bases, with 12 bases between them. The CDR3 loop is CASIQPGENIQYF. The CDR3 coding sequence is TGTGCCAGCATTCAGCCGGGAGAAAACATTCAGTACTTC.

This clonotype showed up many times. The chain combines TRBV2 with TRBJ1-1, with 7 bases identical to TRBD1. This CDR3 comprises 14 residues. Germline trimming cut 7 bases from V and 7 bases from J; bases unmatched to any gene: 12. CDR1 SNHLY and CDR2 FYNNEI come from the germline V gene. The CDR3 region is CASKRQGQGGEAFF. The CDR3 coding sequence is TGTGCCAGCAAGCGACAGGGCCAGGGCGGTGAAGCTTTCTTT.

This clonotype was seen ten or more times. The rearrangement uses TRBV10-3 and TRBJ2-1; the D is unclear. The CDR3 loop spans 13 amino acids. Trimming shortened V by 6 bases and J by 5 bases, and 11 bases separated the two germline ends. Per germline, CDR1 ENHRY and CDR2 SYGVKD. CDR3 in amino acids: CAIRSWSNNEQFF. The CDR3 region has the DNA TGTGCCATCAGGTCCTGGAGTAACAATGAGCAGTTCTTC.

The table lists this clonotype with many counts. This chain uses TRBV6-4 with TRBJ1-1; 9 bases match TRBD1. The length of the CDR3 is 17 residues. Germline V gives CDR1 MRHNA, CDR2 SNTAGT. V lost 7 bases and J lost 4; bases outside the gene matches: 16. The CDR3 sequence is CASKLYSTGTGITEAFF. As DNA, the CDR3 is TGTGCCAGCAAACTCTATTCCACTGGGACAGGGATCACTGAAGCTTTCTTT.

The V gene is TRBV7-6, the J gene TRBJ2-1; a weak D match, TRBD1 (5 bases). Deletions cut 1 base from V and 2 bases from J, with 18 bases between. The CDR3 loop spans 18 amino acids. Germline assignment: CDR1 SGHVS and CDR2 FNYEAQ. The CDR3 region has the DNA TGTGCCAGCAGCTTAGGGCTTGGGCTAGGGGTGGCCTACAATGAGCAGTTCTTC. Translation: CASSLGLGLGVAYNEQFF.

The chain uses TRBV20-1 and TRBJ1-3; perhaps TRBD1 as D (6 bases). Germline CDR1 reads DFQATT; CDR2 reads SNEGSKA (reference sequence). The V and J ends lost 0 bases and 0 bases respectively, with 9 bases between them. The CDR3 has 15 amino acids. CDR3 in amino acids: CSARDSRGSGNTIYF. The CDR3, as DNA: TGCAGTGCTAGAGATTCCAGGGGCTCTGGAAACACCATATATTTT.

This clonotype was picked up many times. The rearrangement joins TRBV9 to TRBJ2-3; 12 nucleotides align to TRBD2. There are 20 residues in the CDR3. Germline trimming cut 0 bases from V and 11 bases from J; bases unmatched to any gene: 22. Germline CDR1 and CDR2: SGDLS and YYNGEE. The CDR3 sequence is CASSVGPRTSGAHPKRGQYF. The CDR3 nucleotides are TGTGCCAGCAGCGTAGGCCCACGGACTAGCGGGGCGCACCCCAAGAGGGGGCAGTATTTT.

This clonotype was detected only a few times. The rearrangement joins TRBV19 to TRBJ2-7, with TRBD2 as a possible D gene (5 bases). The V gene's germline CDR1 is LNHDA and CDR2 SQIVND (reference sequence). V was clipped by 9 bases and J by 4 bases, with 16 bases between them. CDR3 size: 13 residues. The CDR3 DNA is TGTGCCAGCGAAGACCGGGGAGAGTACGAGCAGTACTTC. It encodes CASEDRGEYEQYF.

This clonotype was counted many times. The V call is TRBV12-3 or TRBV12-4, the J call TRBJ2-3; D unclear. The V end was cut by 1 base, the J end by 0 bases, with 5 bases between. The CDR3 is 14 residues long. This CDR3 reads CASSLVDSTDTQYF. The CDR3 DNA follows: TGTGCCAGCAGTTTAGTTGATAGCACAGATACGCAGTATTTT.

V gene TRBV6-1 combines with J gene TRBJ2-2, with unresolved D. The CDR3 consists of 13 residues. The V end lost 1 base, the J end lost 6 bases, and 6 bases lay between the germline ends. Germline CDR1 and CDR2: MNHNS and SASEGT. The CDR3 is CASSEGRAGELFF. The DNA for the CDR3 is TGTGCCAGCAGTGAAGGTCGTGCCGGGGAGCTGTTTTTT.

The J gene is TRBJ2-7, the V gene TRBV18, with TRBD1 matching over 9 bases. Germline CDR1 KGHSH, CDR2 LQKENI. V dropped 6 bases and J dropped 6; count of bases not matched to a gene: 12. The CDR3 has 15 residues. CDR3 in DNA: TGTGCCAGCTCCTCCGGGACAGGGCCTTCTCTCGAGCAGTACTTC. Translation: CASSSGTGPSLEQYF. The variable domain in full, with the rest retrieved from reference TRBV18 and TRBJ2-7, is NAGVMQNPRHLVRRRGQEARLRCSPMKGHSHVYWYRQLPEEGLKFMVYLQKENIIDESGMPKERFSAEFPKEGPSILRIQQVVRGDSAAYFCASSSGTGPSLEQYFGPGTRLTVT.

The CDR3 DNA follows: TGCGCCAGCAGCCCCTATACAGGGACAGCAAACACTGAAGCTTTCTTT. This translates into CASSPYTGTANTEAFF. The J gene is TRBJ1-1, the V gene TRBV5-1, with 7 bases lining up with TRBD1. V shed 4 bases, J shed 2 bases, and the junction held 11 bases outside the gene matches. The CDR3 totals 16 residues. Germline CDR1 reads SGHRS; CDR2 reads YFSETQ.

This clonotype was counted between two and nine times. The rearrangement uses TRBV5-1 and TRBJ1-2; D is perhaps TRBD1 (5 bases). Germline V gene lookup returns CDR1 SGHRS and CDR2 YFSETQ. The CDR3 contains 13 residues. Trimming took 0 bases from V and 6 from J, leaving 9 bases between them. Here the CDR3 reads CASSLAQEDGYTF. CDR3 coding DNA: TGCGCCAGCAGCTTGGCACAGGAGGATGGCTACACCTTC.

The V and J genes are TRBV4-3 and TRBJ1-1; 10 positions match TRBD1. This CDR3 region has 13 residues. V shed 2 bases and J 11 bases; nucleotides not matched to a gene: 5. CDR1 and CDR2 (germline): LGHNA, YSLEER. CDR3 nucleotides: TGCGCCAGCAGCCAATCGGACAGGGGGACTGCTTTCTTT. Its translation is CASSQSDRGTAFF.

This chain joins TRBV5-1 and TRBJ1-1; D gene unclear. The V end lost 6 bases, the J end lost 0 bases, and 9 bases lay between the germline ends. CDR1 is SGHRS, CDR2 YFSETQ, per germline. The CDR3 has 13 residues. The CDR3 coding sequence is TGCGCCAGCAAAAAGGACCTGAACACTGAAGCTTTCTTT. Protein: CASKKDLNTEAFF.

Ten or more counts support this clonotype. CDR3 sequence reads: CASSHQGTSGGGITDTQYF. DNA of the CDR3: TGTGCCAGCAGCCACCAAGGGACTAGCGGGGGGGGCATTACAGATACGCAGTATTTT. This rearrangement joins TRBV4-2 to TRBJ2-3, with 16 bases identical to TRBD2. This CDR3 spans 19 amino acids. Per the germline V gene, CDR1 is LGHNA and CDR2 is YNFKEQ. The V and J ends lost 3 bases and 3 bases, in that order; junction bases with no gene match: 9.

The chain combines TRBV6-1 with TRBJ2-3, with a weak D call TRBD2 (7 bases). The germline V and J ends were trimmed by 5 bases and 6 bases, with 21 bases remaining between them. The germline CDR1 and CDR2 sequences are MNHNS and SASEGT. The CDR3 contains 16 residues. The CDR3 DNA is TGTGCCAGCAGTACCTTGGGGGGGGGCGCCCTGGATACGCAGTATTTT. It codes for CASSTLGGGALDTQYF.

The V call is TRBV20-1, the J call TRBJ1-4; D unresolved. Germline CDR1 DFQATT, CDR2 SNEGSKA (reference sequence). The CDR3 loop spans 15 amino acids. V shed 3 bases and J shed 0 bases, with 11 bases lying between them. The CDR3 nucleotides are TGCAGTGCTAGTAAGCAGCCAGCAACTAATGAAAAACTGTTTTTT. Translated, it gives CSASKQPATNEKLFF.

This clonotype was recorded a few times. The chain joins TRBV4-1 to TRBJ2-3, with TRBD2 matching 11 bases. This CDR3 is built from 16 residues. V gave up 4 bases and J gave up 0 bases; unmatched junction bases: 3. The germline CDR1 and CDR2 sequences are MGHRA and YSYEKL. CDR3 amino acids: CASSPRTSGSTDTQYF. For the CDR3, the DNA is TGCGCCAGCAGCCCCAGGACTAGCGGGAGCACAGATACGCAGTATTTT.

This clonotype has only a few counts. The chain has TRBV28 and TRBJ2-3; TRBD1 aligns across 8 bases. This CDR3 comprises 16 residues. With V trimmed by 1 base and J by 9 bases, 12 bases remained unmatched. The germline gives CDR1 MDHEN, CDR2 SYDVKM. The CDR3 bases are TGTGCCAGCAGTTTATTAGGGGGCAGGGGGCAAGGAACGCAGTATTTT. Residues: CASSLLGGRGQGTQYF.